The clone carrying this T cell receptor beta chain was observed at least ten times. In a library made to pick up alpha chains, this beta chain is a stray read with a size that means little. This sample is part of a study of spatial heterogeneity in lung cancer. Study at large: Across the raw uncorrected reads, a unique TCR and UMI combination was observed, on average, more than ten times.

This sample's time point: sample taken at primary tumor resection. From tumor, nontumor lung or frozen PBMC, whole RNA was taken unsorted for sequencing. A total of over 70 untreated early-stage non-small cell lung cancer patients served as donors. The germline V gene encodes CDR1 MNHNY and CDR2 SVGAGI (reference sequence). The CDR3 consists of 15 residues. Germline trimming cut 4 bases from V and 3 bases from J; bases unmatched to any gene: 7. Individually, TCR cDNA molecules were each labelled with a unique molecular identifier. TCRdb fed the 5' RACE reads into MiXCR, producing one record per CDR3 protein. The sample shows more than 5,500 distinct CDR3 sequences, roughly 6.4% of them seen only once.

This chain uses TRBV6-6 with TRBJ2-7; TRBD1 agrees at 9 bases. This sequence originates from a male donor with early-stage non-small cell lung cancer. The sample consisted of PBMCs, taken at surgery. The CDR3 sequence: CASSSLSGQGYEQYF. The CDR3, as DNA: TGTGCCAGCAGTTCCCTGTCGGGACAGGGCTACGAGCAGTACTTC.